This T cell receptor (beta chain) emerged from a study of blood T cell repertoires in COVID-19. Study-level background: Both acute and convalescent COVID-19 samples were obtained from the United States, Italy and Spain. The analysed material was cDNA or gDNA that came from T cells, B-cell-depleted T cells, or PBMCs.

The V gene lost 1 base and the J gene lost 7 bases, with 16 bases spanning the gap. Germline CDR1 reads SGHTA; CDR2 reads FQGNSA. This CDR3 is built from 15 residues. In the authors' methods: Cell counts per sample came from amplifying reference gene primers. Sequencing used immunoSEQ multiplex PCR; TCRdb keeps in-frame clones, though not all of them. D and trimming come from the DNA, and the V and J calls and clone size come from that table. The table lists about 210,000 clones, roughly nine tenths of them singletons. The receptor was derived from a woman aged 70-85 years with acute or convalescent COVID-19. The J gene is TRBJ1-2, the V gene TRBV7-2, with a possible D match to TRBD1 (5 bases). Source material: peripheral blood. CDR3 in amino acids: CASSLEPGFGFGYTF. The CDR3 DNA follows: TGTGCCAGCAGCTTAGAGCCAGGGTTCGGTTTTGGCTACACCTTC. The variable domain in full, with the rest retrieved from reference TRBV7-2 and TRBJ1-2, is GAGVSQSPSNKVTEKGKDVELRCDPISGHTALYWYRQSLGQGLEFLIYFQGNSAPDKSGLPSDRFSAERTGGSVSTLTIQRTQQEDSAVYLCASSLEPGFGFGYTFGSGTRLTVV.